The 26 T cell receptor beta chains in this list originate from one sample, sequenced in a study of metastatic and nonmetastatic thyroid tumors. All patients reached thyroid surgery having received no treatment beforehand. TCRdb reassembled clones from the PCR reads with MiXCR. This sample has tens of thousands of clones; less than 25% occur once, and the top ten carry 15%. Sequenced: blood. Source of these receptors: a female donor with papillary thyroid cancer or a benign thyroid nodule (not recorded which). Some clones in this sample may be carry-over from other donors' samples.

This clone has a single count. The gene calls are TRBV9 and TRBJ1-1; D is perhaps TRBD1 (6 bases). Trimming took 3 bases from V and 1 from J, leaving 13 bases between them. The CDR3 runs 15 residues. Germline V lookup: CDR1 SGDLS, CDR2 YYNGEE. DNA for the CDR3: TGTGCCAGCAGCGCGAGGGGACACCAGAACACTGAAGCTTTCTTT. Amino acids: CASSARGHQNTEAFF.

This clone was seen many times. The rearrangement uses TRBV5-5 and TRBJ2-2; no reliable D call. The germline V gene encodes CDR1 SGHKS and CDR2 YYEKEE (reference sequence). The CDR3 is 14 amino acids. Between the trimmed V and J ends, which lost 0 bases and 5 bases, there was a span of 8 bases. The CDR3 spells CASSLVAGTGELFF. For the CDR3, the DNA is TGTGCCAGCAGCTTGGTTGCCGGGACCGGGGAGCTGTTTTTT. Together with reference TRBV5-5 and TRBJ2-2, the CDR3 gives the full variable domain: DAGVTQSPTHLIKTRGQQVTLRCSPISGHKSVSWYQQVLGQGPQFIFQYYEKEERGRGNFPDRFSARQFPNYSSELNVNALLLGDSALYLCASSLVAGTGELFFGEGSRLTVL.

This clone has ten or more counts. The chain combines TRBV29-1 with TRBJ2-7, with no clear D. Trimming cost V 4 bases and J 1 base, with 11 bases left between them. This CDR3 region has 13 residues. CDR1 SQVTM and CDR2 ANQGSEA come from the germline V gene. CDR3 amino acids: CSVGSSPSYEQYF. Written as DNA, the CDR3 is TGCAGCGTTGGGTCTTCGCCATCCTACGAGCAGTACTTC.

This clone was counted at least ten times. This chain connects TRBV10-3 to TRBJ2-7, with 10 bases that match TRBD1. The CDR3 is 14 residues long. After removal of 5 bases from V and 6 bases from J, the junction contained 7 bases not matched to a gene. Germline assignment: CDR1 ENHRY and CDR2 SYGVKD. The CDR3 DNA reads TGTGCCATCAGTTCCGGGACAGGGGTTGTCGAGCAGTACTTC. This translates into CAISSGTGVVEQYF.

As concerns this clone: A junction boundary mismatches the germline segment, possibly from a read error. The V and J genes are TRBV6-1 and TRBJ1-4; D remains unclear. CDR3 length: 17 residues. Per the germline V gene, CDR1 is MNHNS and CDR2 is SASEGT. CDR3 DNA sequence: TGTGCCAGCATTGAACTCCCGCGCGGCCCAACTAATGAAAAACTGTTTTTT. Translated: CASIELPRGPTNEKLFF.

The CDR3 region is CSARTGTSGMFEQFF. The CDR3 DNA reads TGCAGTGCTAGAACCGGGACTAGCGGGATGTTTGAGCAGTTCTTC. The chain joins TRBV20-1 to TRBJ2-1, with 13 nucleotides matching TRBD2. Germline CDR1 reads DFQATT; CDR2 reads SNEGSKA (reference sequence). Germline trimming cut 2 bases from V and 9 bases from J; bases unmatched to any gene: 7. The CDR3 has 15 residues.

Within the sample, this clone is medium-sized. V gene TRBV6-1 combines with J gene TRBJ1-2; 8 bases line up with TRBD1. Germline V lookup: CDR1 MNHNS, CDR2 SASEGT. This CDR3 region has 14 residues. With 2 bases clipped from V and 8 bases from J, the junction kept 7 bases outside the gene matches. The CDR3, as DNA: TGTGCCAGCAGTGAAACAGGGGGGGCGTGGGGCTACACCTTC. Its translation is CASSETGGAWGYTF.

This clone was recorded many times. The CDR3 protein is CASTTQTLGYGYTF. As DNA, the CDR3 is TGTGCCAGTACCACCCAGACACTGGGGTATGGCTACACCTTC. The chain carries TRBV19 and TRBJ1-2; D remains unclear. The CDR3 covers 14 residues. Germline lookup yields CDR1 LNHDA and CDR2 SQIVND (reference sequence). V lost 7 bases and J lost 5, with 17 bases in between.

Turning to this clone: One junction end does not reproduce the germline sequence, and a read error may be involved. The V gene is TRBV29-1, the J gene TRBJ1-2; D uncertain. This CDR3 has 11 residues. CDR1 and CDR2 (germline): SQVTM, ANQGSEA. The CDR3 bases are TGCAGCACCGGCTCGGATGGAGGCTACACATTC. It yields the protein CSTGSDGGYTF.

The chain links TRBV20-1 to TRBJ2-1, with 10 positions matching TRBD2. J lost 5 bases, V lost 1 base, and 11 bases had no gene match. The CDR3 totals 17 residues. The germline V gene encodes CDR1 DFQATT and CDR2 SNEGSKA (reference sequence). CDR3 sequence reads: CSARAGASGSRHNEQFF. CDR3 bases: TGCAGTGCTAGAGCCGGGGCTAGCGGGAGTCGGCACAATGAGCAGTTCTTC.

Many counts were recorded for this clone. J is TRBJ1-4 and V is TRBV27, with TRBD1 identical over 7 bases. Germline V gives CDR1 MNHEY, CDR2 SMNVEV (reference sequence). This CDR3 comprises 18 residues. With 2 bases clipped from V and 12 bases from J, the junction kept 21 bases outside the gene matches. The CDR3 loop is CASSLRAGFGTGAEELFF. The DNA for the CDR3 is TGTGCCAGCAGTTTAAGGGCAGGCTTCGGAACAGGGGCCGAAGAACTGTTTTTT.

Concerning this clone itself: Possible read error: a much larger clone is one base away. The chain has TRBV28 and TRBJ2-2; perhaps D is TRBD1 or TRBD2 (5 bases each). Between the trimmed V and J ends, which lost 7 bases and 5 bases, there was a span of 17 bases. From germline, CDR1 is MDHEN and CDR2 SYDVKM. The CDR3 consists of 15 residues. The chain's CDR3 is CASIPGARWTGELFF. The CDR3 region has the DNA TGTGCCAGCATCCCCGGGGCCAGGTGGACCGGGGAGCTGTTTTTT.

This clone occurred a few times. The V call is TRBV6-1, the J call TRBJ2-1, with 11 bases aligning to TRBD2. The CDR3 extends over 16 amino acids. Germline lookup yields CDR1 MNHNS and CDR2 SASEGT. J lost 13 bases, V lost 4 bases, and 15 bases had no gene match. CDR3: CASSGGTSGSLKYQFF. Written as DNA, the CDR3 is TGTGCCAGCAGTGGGGGGACTAGCGGTAGTCTGAAGTATCAGTTCTTC.

V gene TRBV6-1 combines with J gene TRBJ1-5; D unclear. V was pared by 7 bases and J by 0 bases, with 19 bases between. CDR3 length: 17 residues. The V gene's germline CDR1 is MNHNS and CDR2 SASEGT. The CDR3: CASTSSLDTYSNQPQHF. The CDR3 coding sequence is TGTGCCAGCACCTCTTCCCTGGATACCTATAGCAATCAGCCCCAGCATTTT.

This clone was seen ten or more times. The V and J genes are TRBV19 and TRBJ1-5; maybe TRBD1 (5 bases). Germline assignment: CDR1 LNHDA and CDR2 SQIVND (reference sequence). Trimming removed 0 bases from V and 1 base from J, with 7 bases in between. This CDR3 contains 15 residues. CDR3 nucleotides: TGTGCCAGTAGTATAGAAGCAGGGAGCAATCAGCCCCAGCATTTT. Translation: CASSIEAGSNQPQHF.

The chain carries TRBV20-1 and TRBJ2-7, with D maybe TRBD2 (6 bases). The length of the CDR3 is 15 residues. The germline CDR1 and CDR2 sequences are DFQATT and SNEGSKA (reference sequence). V was trimmed by 0 bases and J by 2 bases, leaving 14 bases between them. In DNA form, the CDR3 reads TGCAGTGCTAGAGATAAGCGGGCGGGGACCTACGAGCAGTACTTC. It yields the protein CSARDKRAGTYEQYF.

This clone was recorded at least ten times. The chain is built from TRBV6-1 and TRBJ2-1, with D perhaps TRBD1 (5 bases). CDR1 is MNHNS and CDR2 is SASEGT in the germline V gene. This CDR3 region has 12 residues. Trimming pared 6 bases from V and 9 bases from J, leaving 12 bases between. DNA for the CDR3: TGTGCCAGCAGCCGCCCTAGGGGTGAGCAGTTCTTC. Translation: CASSRPRGEQFF.

V and J are TRBV3-1 and TRBJ2-1; 7 nucleotides agree with TRBD2. The CDR3 extends over 16 amino acids. J gave up 5 bases and V 0 bases, and 7 bases lay outside the gene matches. The V gene's germline CDR1 is LGHDT and CDR2 YNNKEL (reference sequence). CDR3 in amino acids: CASSQDLREPDNEQFF. Here the CDR3 DNA reads TGTGCCAGCAGCCAAGATCTGCGGGAGCCAGACAATGAGCAGTTCTTC.

This clone was picked up many times. The CDR3 does not close with the conserved phenylalanine or tryptophan, likely indicating a read error. The chain is built from TRBV5-1 and TRBJ2-7; 7 bases fit TRBD1. CDR1 and CDR2 from the germline V gene are SGHRS and YFSETQ. Trimming cost V 4 bases and J 3 bases; bases outside gene matches: 13. The CDR3 extends over 16 amino acids. DNA of the CDR3: TGCGCCAGCAGCATGCCCCGGGACAGTTATTTCTACGAGCAGTACCTC. Residues: CASSMPRDSYFYEQYL.

This clone came up a few times. J is TRBJ1-1 and V is TRBV6-1; maybe TRBD1 (6 bases). Germline V gene data show CDR1 as MNHNS and CDR2 as SASEGT. V gave up 5 bases and J gave up 6 bases, with 16 bases separating them. The CDR3 runs to 14 residues. The CDR3 DNA reads TGTGCCAGCAGTACCGGGGGGGCGGGACCTGAAGCTTTCTTT. Translating it yields CASSTGGAGPEAFF.

This clone has just a few counts. V and J are TRBV2 and TRBJ1-5; 8 positions agree with TRBD1. Unmatched junction bases numbered 11, after V lost 6 bases and J lost 1 base. Per the germline V gene, CDR1 is SNHLY and CDR2 is FYNNEI. CDR3 size: 17 residues. This CDR3 reads CASRPRGQGASNQPQHF. In nucleotides, the CDR3 is TGTGCCAGCAGGCCCAGGGGTCAGGGGGCGAGCAATCAGCCCCAGCATTTT. The full variable domain, completed using reference TRBV2 and TRBJ1-5, is EPEVTQTPSHQVTQMGQEVILRCVPISNHLYFYWYRQILGQKVEFLVSFYNNEISEKSEIFDDQFSVERPDGSNFTLKIRSTKLEDSAMYFCASRPRGQGASNQPQHFGDGTRLSIL.

The chain recombines TRBV20-1 with TRBJ1-6; 7 nucleotides align to TRBD1. The CDR3 has 14 residues. Germline V gives CDR1 DFQATT, CDR2 SNEGSKA (reference sequence). V dropped 6 bases and J dropped 6; count of bases not matched to a gene: 8. CDR3 coding DNA: TGCAGTGCCAGGGACAGCCGCTCTAATTCACCCCTCCACTTT. This codes for CSARDSRSNSPLHF.

This clone was observed at least ten times. The rearrangement uses TRBV2 and TRBJ2-7; 9 bases line up with TRBD2. Germline values: CDR1 SNHLY, CDR2 FYNNEI. The CDR3 covers 14 residues. V was clipped by 10 bases and J by 4 bases; unmatched bases: 11. The CDR3 DNA reads TGTGCCACTCGCGTAGCGGGAGAGGGGTACGAGCAGTACTTC. Translating it yields CATRVAGEGYEQYF.

This clone was recorded at least ten times. The chain carries TRBV12-3 or TRBV12-4 and TRBJ1-2; the D is unclear. Trimming removed 5 bases at V and 6 bases at J, with 13 bases between. The CDR3 extends over 13 amino acids. The CDR3 here is CASSNSRVDGYTF. The CDR3 DNA reads as TGTGCCAGCAGTAATAGCCGCGTGGATGGCTACACCTTC.

The chain employs TRBV6-2 or TRBV6-3 and TRBJ2-2, with no clear D. The CDR3 runs 12 residues. The ends were cut back, 2 bases at V and 11 bases at J, with 9 bases in the middle. Germline V gene sequence: CDR1 MNHEY, CDR2 SVGEGT. CDR3 sequence: CASSYPGIELFF. CDR3 DNA sequence: TGTGCCAGCAGTTACCCCGGCATTGAGCTGTTTTTT.

The gene calls are TRBV11-2 and TRBJ2-1; 10 positions agree with TRBD2. The length of the CDR3 is 17 residues. Germline V gives CDR1 SGHAT, CDR2 FQNNGV. The trim removed 2 bases at V and 9 bases at J, leaving 13 bases unmatched. CDR3 sequence reads: CASSLNPPSGSSGEQFF. Written as DNA, the CDR3 is TGTGCCAGCAGCTTAAATCCCCCTAGCGGGAGCTCGGGTGAGCAGTTCTTC.